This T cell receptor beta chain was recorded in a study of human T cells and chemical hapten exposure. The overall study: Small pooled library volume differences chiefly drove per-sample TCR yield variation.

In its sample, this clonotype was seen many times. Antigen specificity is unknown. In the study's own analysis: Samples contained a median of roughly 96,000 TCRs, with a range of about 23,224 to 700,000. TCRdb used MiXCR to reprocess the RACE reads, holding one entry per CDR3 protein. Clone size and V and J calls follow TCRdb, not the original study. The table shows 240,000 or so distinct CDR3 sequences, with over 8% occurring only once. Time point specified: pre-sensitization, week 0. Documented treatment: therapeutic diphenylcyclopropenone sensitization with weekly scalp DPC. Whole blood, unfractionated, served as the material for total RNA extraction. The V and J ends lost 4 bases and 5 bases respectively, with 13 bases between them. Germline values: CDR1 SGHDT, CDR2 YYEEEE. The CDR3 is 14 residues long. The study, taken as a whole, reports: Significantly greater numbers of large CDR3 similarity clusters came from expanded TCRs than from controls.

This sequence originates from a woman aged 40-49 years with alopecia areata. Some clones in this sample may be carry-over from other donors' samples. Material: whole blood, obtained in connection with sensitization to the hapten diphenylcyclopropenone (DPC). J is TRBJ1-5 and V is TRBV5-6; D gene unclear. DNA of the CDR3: TGTGCCAGCAGCCTGGGCCTACACTATCAGCCCCAGCATTTT. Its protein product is CASSLGLHYQPQHF.